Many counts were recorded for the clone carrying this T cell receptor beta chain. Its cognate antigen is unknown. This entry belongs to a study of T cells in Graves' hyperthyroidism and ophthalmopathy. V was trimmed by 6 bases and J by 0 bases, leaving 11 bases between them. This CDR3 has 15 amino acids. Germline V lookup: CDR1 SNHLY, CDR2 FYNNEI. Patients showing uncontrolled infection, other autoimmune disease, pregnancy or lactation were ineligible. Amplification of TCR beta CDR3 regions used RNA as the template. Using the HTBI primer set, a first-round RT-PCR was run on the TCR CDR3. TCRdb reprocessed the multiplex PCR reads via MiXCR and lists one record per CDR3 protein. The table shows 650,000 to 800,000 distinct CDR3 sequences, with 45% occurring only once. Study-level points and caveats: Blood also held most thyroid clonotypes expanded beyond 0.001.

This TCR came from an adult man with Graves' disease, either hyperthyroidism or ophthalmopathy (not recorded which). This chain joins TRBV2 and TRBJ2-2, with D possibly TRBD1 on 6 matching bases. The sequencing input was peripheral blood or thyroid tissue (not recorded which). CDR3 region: CASRAQGTNTGELFF. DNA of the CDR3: TGTGCCAGCAGAGCACAGGGTACGAACACCGGGGAGCTGTTTTTT. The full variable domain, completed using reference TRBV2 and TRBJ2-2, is EPEVTQTPSHQVTQMGQEVILRCVPISNHLYFYWYRQILGQKVEFLVSFYNNEISEKSEIFDDQFSVERPDGSNFTLKIRSTKLEDSAMYFCASRAQGTNTGELFFGEGSRLTVL.